The rows below give T cell receptor beta chains drawn from one sample of a study of siplizumab effects on memory and regulatory T cells. Data came from immunoSEQ multiplex PCR; TCRdb stores just in-frame clones and leaves some out. The sample consists of approximately 110,000 clones, about 90% of them appearing once. The sample taken for sequencing was Tregs sorted from blood. Receptors were obtained from a human donor in good health. CDR3s include the opening cysteine and the closing phenylalanine or tryptophan. D genes are given only for firm matches. The size entry is marked missing in some rows and otherwise reads once, few, many or a size class.

>-|-|TRBV2|TRBJ2-3
TGTGCCAGCAGTGACCAGCGGCACTCAGATACGCAGTATTTT
CASSDQRHSDTQYF
>-|-|TRBV5-6|TRBJ1-4
TGTGCCAGCAGCCCGCAAATGGATTATAATGAAAAACTGTTTTTT
CASSPQMDYNEKLFF
>-|TRBD1|TRBV6-5|TRBJ1-1
TGTGCCAGCAGGGGGACAGGGAACACTGAAGCTTTCTTT
CASRGTGNTEAFF
>-|TRBD2|TRBV27|TRBJ2-7
TGTGCCAGCAGTTTAATAGCGGGAGGTCCCTTGGAGCAGTACTTC
CASSLIAGGPLEQYF
>once|-|TRBV27|TRBJ2-7
TGTGCCAGCAGTTTCGCCCGGTTGAACTCCTACGAGCAGTACTTC
CASSFARLNSYEQYF
>-|TRBD1|TRBV29-1|TRBJ1-2
TGCAGCGCCCGAAGGACAGGGTATGGCTACACCTTC
CSARRTGYGYTF
>-|TRBD1|TRBV2|TRBJ2-5
TGTGCCAGCAGTGGCGGGACAGGGGGCGGTGAGACCCAGTACTTC
CASSGGTGGGETQYF
>-|TRBD1|TRBV2|TRBJ1-4
TGTGCCAGCAGGATGACAGGGATTGCGGAAAAACTGTTTTTT
CASRMTGIAEKLFF
>-|TRBD2|TRBV19|TRBJ2-7
TGTGCCAGTAGGAGGGAGGGAGGCTTCTCCTACGAGCAGTACTTC
CASRREGGFSYEQYF
>-|TRBD1|TRBV19|TRBJ2-7
TGTGCCAGTACCAATCCGGGACAGGGGGCATCAGGCGAGCAGTACTTC
CASTNPGQGASGEQYF
>-|TRBD2|TRBV6-6|TRBJ2-5
TGTGCCAGCAGGGACCTTGCGGGAGTAGGAGAGACCCAGTACTTC
CASRDLAGVGETQYF
>-|-|TRBV19|TRBJ1-3
TGTGCCAGTAGCAAGTTCCAAAAATCTGGAAACACCATATATTTT
CASSKFQKSGNTIYF
>-|-|TRBV21-1|TRBJ2-1
TGTGCCAGCAGCTCTAACCTGACTAGCGGGGGTGAAGGTCATGAGCAGTTCTTC
CASSSNLTSGGEGHEQFF
>-|TRBD1|TRBV5-4|TRBJ1-4
TGTGCCAGCAGCCCCCCCTATTGGGACAGCGATGAAAAACTGTTTTTT
CASSPPYWDSDEKLFF
>-|-|TRBV18|TRBJ1-2
TGTGCCAGCTCACCACGTCCGGCCGCCTATGGCTACACCTTC
CASSPRPAAYGYTF
>-|-|TRBV7-3|TRBJ2-6
TGTGCCAGCAGCTTCTCTGGGGCCAACGTCCTGACTTTC
CASSFSGANVLTF
>-|TRBD1|TRBV7-9|TRBJ1-2
TGTGCCAGCAGCTTAGGGCAGGGGGCGAGCGGCTACACCTTC
CASSLGQGASGYTF
>-|TRBD1|TRBV6-5|TRBJ2-7
TGTGCCAGCAGTTACCAAGGGACAGCATACTACGAGCAGTACTTC
CASSYQGTAYYEQYF
>-|-|TRBV4-1|TRBJ2-5
TGCGCCAGCAGCCAAGGGTACACTAGGTGGGAGACCCAGTACTTC
CASSQGYTRWETQYF
>-|-|TRBV7-8|TRBJ1-2
TGTGCCAGCAGCTTAGCTACCGGTCGGGGCTACACCTTC
CASSLATGRGYTF
>-|-|TRBV5-1|TRBJ2-7
TGCGCCAGCAGCTGGGGACATAGCTCCTACGAGCAGTACTTC
CASSWGHSSYEQYF
>-|-|TRBV5-6|TRBJ2-5
TGTGCCAGCAGCTTAAGGTCGCGGAGGGAGACCCAGTACTTC
CASSLRSRRETQYF
>-|-|TRBV29-1|TRBJ2-7
TGCAGCGGGGGGGGCAGTCCCTACGAGCAGTACTTC
CSGGGSPYEQYF
>once|TRBD1|TRBV12-5|TRBJ1-5
TGTGCTAGTGGTTCAACCGGACAGGGTCGGAGCAATCAGCCCCAGCATTTT
CASGSTGQGRSNQPQHF
>-|TRBD1|TRBV27|TRBJ2-7
TGTGCCAGCAGTTCCCGGGACAGGGCGACCTACGAGCAGTACTTC
CASSSRDRATYEQYF
>-|-|TRBV27|TRBJ2-3
TGTGCCAGCAGTCGGACCAGGGCAGATACGCAGTATTTT
CASSRTRADTQYF
>-|-|TRBV5-1|TRBJ2-1
TGCGCCAGCAGCTTGGGATTCACTAGCTGGAGCAATGAGCAGTTCTTC
CASSLGFTSWSNEQFF
>-|TRBD1|TRBV20-1|TRBJ2-7
TGCAGTGCTACAGGGGGCTACGAGCAGTACTTC
CSATGGYEQYF
>-|-|TRBV27|TRBJ1-3
TGTGCCAGCAGTTTATGGCTTGGAAACACCATATATTTT
CASSLWLGNTIYF
>-|-|TRBV7-8|TRBJ2-7
TGTGCCAGCAGCTTAGGTTCAATAGTCGGCAGGGGACGTGGTGAGCAGTACTTC
CASSLGSIVGRGRGEQYF
>-|-|TRBV10-3|TRBJ1-1
TGTGCCATCAGTGAGACAAAGGTCACTGAAGCTTTCTTT
CAISETKVTEAFF
>-|TRBD1|TRBV9|TRBJ1-2
TGTGCCAGCAGCGCAGGTCTGGGACAGGGTAATGGCTATGGCTACACCTTC
CASSAGLGQGNGYGYTF
>-|-|TRBV14|TRBJ1-6
TGTGCCAGCAGCCCCGGGCCCTTACTGGGTTTATCACCCCTCCACTTT
CASSPGPLLGLSPLHF